These T cell receptor beta chains were read from a single sample in a study of vaccination effects on CD4 cells after COVID-19. This table comes from immunoSEQ multiplex PCR, and its TCRdb copy is limited to in-frame clones, with some not included. The sample lists over 25,000 clones; roughly 80% were seen once. Their antigen targets remain unknown. Sample: CD4+ T cells from PBMCs cultured with HCoV-229E spike peptides, taken after COVID-19 vaccination. Receptor source: a human donor who received a COVID-19 vaccine. CDR3s include the opening cysteine and the closing phenylalanine or tryptophan. The D gene is left open where the match is weak. Clone size is given for some rows only: seen once, a few or many times, or a class if the clone is expanded.

clone_size	v_call	d_call	j_call	cdr3_length	cdr3_nt	cdr3_aa
few	TRBV11-2	-	TRBJ2-3	15	TGTGCCAGCAGCTCTATGGGGACTGTTACAGATACGCAGTATTTT	CASSSMGTVTDTQYF
-	TRBV5-4	-	TRBJ1-2	12	TGTGCCAGCAGCCCAGTGGGGTATGGCTACACCTTC	CASSPVGYGYTF
-	TRBV9	-	TRBJ2-3	15	TGTGCCAGCAGCGTTGGGGACCCTAGCACAGATACGCAGTATTTT	CASSVGDPSTDTQYF
-	TRBV11-2	TRBD2	TRBJ2-3	14	TGTGCCAGCAGCTTCGGACTAGGCACAGATACGCAGTATTTT	CASSFGLGTDTQYF
-	TRBV5-1	-	TRBJ1-2	14	TGCGCCAGCAGTCCGCAAACAGGGTCCAATGGCTACACCTTC	CASSPQTGSNGYTF
few	TRBV3-1/TRBV3-2	-	TRBJ2-7	14	TGTGCCAGCAGCCAAGAAGGGGGCTCCTACGAGCAGTACTTC	CASSQEGGSYEQYF
-	TRBV3-1/TRBV3-2	-	TRBJ2-7	14	TGTGCCAGCAACGGACCTGGGGAAACCTACGAGCAGTACTTC	CASNGPGETYEQYF
-	TRBV24-1	-	TRBJ1-2	13	TGTGCCACCGACTTAAGTAACATCTATGGCTACACCTTC	CATDLSNIYGYTF
-	TRBV11-3	TRBD1	TRBJ2-1	16	TGTGCCAGCAGCTTAGAAGTGACAGGGAGCGGCGATGAGCAGTTCTTC	CASSLEVTGSGDEQFF
-	TRBV5-1	TRBD1	TRBJ1-1	15	TGCGCCAGCAGCTGGGAACAGGGGGTGAGCACTGAAGCTTTCTTT	CASSWEQGVSTEAFF
-	TRBV4-1	TRBD2	TRBJ2-7	19	TGCGCCAGCAGCCAAATCCAAACTTCTAGCGGTACTAGCTCCTACGAGCAGTACTTC	CASSQIQTSSGTSSYEQYF
-	TRBV9	TRBD1	TRBJ1-2	15	TGTGCCAGCAGCACCTCCGGGACAGGGGCCTATGGCTACACCTTC	CASSTSGTGAYGYTF
few	TRBV19	-	TRBJ2-1	16	TGTGCCAGTAGCTCGTCGGCCAGTCCAACAGGGAATGAGCAGTTCTTC	CASSSSASPTGNEQFF
-	TRBV7-9	-	TRBJ2-5	18	TGTGCCAGCAGCCGAGGGAGCTCGACAGCCATAATGGGAGAGACCCAGTACTTC	CASSRGSSTAIMGETQYF
-	TRBV5-8	-	TRBJ1-1	12	TGTGCCAGCACCGGAAATTCGGTTGCGGCTTTCTTT	CASTGNSVAAFF
-	TRBV7-9	-	TRBJ1-2	15	TGTGCCAGCAGCTTCGAAGTGGCCCACGGCTATGGCTACACCTTC	CASSFEVAHGYGYTF
few	TRBV9	-	TRBJ2-7	14	TGTGCCAGCAGCGCTCGGGACTTTTCCTACGAGCAGTACTTC	CASSARDFSYEQYF
-	TRBV7-7	-	TRBJ2-6	18	TGTGCCAGCAGCTTAGAGGCGGGACAGAGCTCTGGGGCCAACGTCCTGACTTTC	CASSLEAGQSSGANVLTF
-	TRBV25-1	-	TRBJ1-2	14	TGTGCCAGCAGTGAATTTCCCATCGACTATGGCTACACCTTC	CASSEFPIDYGYTF
-	TRBV18	-	TRBJ1-2	15	TGTGCCAGCTCACCTTACTACGGGGACAACTATGGCTACACCTTC	CASSPYYGDNYGYTF
-	TRBV24-1	-	TRBJ2-2	14	TGTGCCACCAGTGATTTGTCCTTGGCCGGGGAGCTGTTTTTT	CATSDLSLAGELFF
few	TRBV18	TRBD1	TRBJ1-1	17	TGTGCCAGCTCAGAAACCGGGACAGGGGAGGTGTACACTGAAGCTTTCTTT	CASSETGTGEVYTEAFF
-	TRBV15	-	TRBJ2-7	14	TGTGCCACCAGCAGAGACGCCGGGACTTCCGAGCAGTACTTC	CATSRDAGTSEQYF
-	TRBV5-1	-	TRBJ2-5	15	TGCGCCAGCAGCTTGGGGGGCATACGACAAGAGACCCAGTACTTC	CASSLGGIRQETQYF
-	TRBV5-4	-	TRBJ2-2	13	TGTGCCAGCAGCTTGCAGGGCCCCGGGGAGCTGTTTTTT	CASSLQGPGELFF
-	TRBV4-2	TRBD1	TRBJ1-6	18	TGTGCCAGCAGCCAAGGGACAGGGGCCCACTCCTATAATTCACCCCTCCACTTT	CASSQGTGAHSYNSPLHF
-	TRBV7-6	-	TRBJ1-1	11	TGTGCCAGCAGCCGTAATTCCCGAGCTTTCTTT	CASSRNSRAFF
few	TRBV10-3	TRBD1	TRBJ1-2	15	TGTGCCATCAGTGGCTTGGACAGGGAACGCTATGGCTACACCTTC	CAISGLDRERYGYTF
-	TRBV11-3	-	TRBJ2-1	15	TGTGCCAGCAGCTTAGTTTGGGACGTCAACAATGAGCAGTTCTTC	CASSLVWDVNNEQFF
-	TRBV7-6	-	TRBJ1-1	15	TGTGCCAGCAGCTTAGATTCGATCTATAACACTGAAGCTTTCTTT	CASSLDSIYNTEAFF
-	TRBV20-1	TRBD1	TRBJ1-2	14	TGCAGTGCTAGTAGAGGGGGCGCTGGCTATGGCTACACCTTC	CSASRGGAGYGYTF
few	TRBV19	-	TRBJ1-1	15	TGTGCCAGTAGTATTTCGTGGGGCTTCGGTGAGGCCGCTTTCTTT	CASSISWGFGEAAFF
once	TRBV18	-	TRBJ2-7	14	TGTGCCAGCTCACCACCCGGCCAGGGGAGTAGTTGGTACTTC	CASSPPGQGSSWYF
once	TRBV2	-	TRBJ2-1	14	TGTGCCAGCAGTGAAGACCGCCAATACAATGAGCAGTTCTTC	CASSEDRQYNEQFF
-	TRBV7-9	-	TRBJ2-3	16	TGTGCCAGCAGCGTTCTTGGGGGTCCCCAACCGGATACGCAGTATTTT	CASSVLGGPQPDTQYF
-	TRBV7-6	TRBD1	TRBJ2-1	17	TGTGCCAGCAGCCAGTTTGGGACAGCCTTCTCCTACAATGAGCAGTTCTTC	CASSQFGTAFSYNEQFF
-	TRBV19	-	TRBJ1-6	14	TGTGCCAGTAGTATAGGGGGAACGGATTCACCCCTCCACTTT	CASSIGGTDSPLHF
-	TRBV5-8	-	TRBJ2-4	13	TGTGCCAGCGGGGGTGGTACCTATGGCATTCAGTACTTC	CASGGGTYGIQYF
few	TRBV4-2	-	TRBJ2-7	13	TGTGCCAGCAGCCAGGCCATGGGCTACGAGCAGTACTTC	CASSQAMGYEQYF
-	TRBV2	TRBD1	TRBJ1-1	13	TGTGCCAGCAGTGGACAGGGGGATACTGAAGCTTTCTTT	CASSGQGDTEAFF
-	TRBV5-1	-	TRBJ1-2	13	TGCGCCAGCAGCTTGGGTGGGGTCTATGGCTACACCTTC	CASSLGGVYGYTF
few	TRBV18	-	TRBJ2-2	16	TGTGCCAGCTCACCATTTCGCGGAGGGACCCCCGGGGAGCTGTTTTTT	CASSPFRGGTPGELFF
few	TRBV6-4	TRBD2	TRBJ2-1	15	TGTGCCAGCAGTGACGGACTAGCGGGCGGCAATGAGCAGTTCTTC	CASSDGLAGGNEQFF
-	TRBV18	-	TRBJ1-2	17	TGTGCCAGCTCACCGCCCTTTGGGCTTCGCGCCAACTATGGCTACACCTTC	CASSPPFGLRANYGYTF
-	TRBV2	TRBD1	TRBJ1-6	16	TGTGCCAGCAGGGTACAGGGGAGCTCCTATAATTCACCCCTCCACTTT	CASRVQGSSYNSPLHF
-	TRBV13	-	TRBJ1-2	16	TGTGCCAGCAGCTTACGGTTGGGCAGGATGGTATATGGCTACACCTTC	CASSLRLGRMVYGYTF
-	TRBV19	-	TRBJ1-3	12	TGTGCCACCGGGACCCAGGGGAACACCATATATTTT	CATGTQGNTIYF